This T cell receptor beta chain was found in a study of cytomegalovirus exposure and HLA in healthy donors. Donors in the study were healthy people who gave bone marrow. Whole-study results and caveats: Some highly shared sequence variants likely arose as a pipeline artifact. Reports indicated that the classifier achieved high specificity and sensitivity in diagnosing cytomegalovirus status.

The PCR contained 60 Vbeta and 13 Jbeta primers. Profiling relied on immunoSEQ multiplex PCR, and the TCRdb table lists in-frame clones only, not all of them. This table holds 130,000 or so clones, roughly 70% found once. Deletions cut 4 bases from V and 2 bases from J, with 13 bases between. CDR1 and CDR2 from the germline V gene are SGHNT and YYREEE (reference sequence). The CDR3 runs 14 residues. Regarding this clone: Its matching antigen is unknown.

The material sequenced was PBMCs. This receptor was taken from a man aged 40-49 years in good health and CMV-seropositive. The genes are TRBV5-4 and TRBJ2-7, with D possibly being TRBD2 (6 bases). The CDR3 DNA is TGTGCCAGCAGCCCACCCGGGACTCCCTACGAGCAGTACTTC. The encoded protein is CASSPPGTPYEQYF.